What follows describes a single T cell receptor (beta chain). Its specificity is not known. Method: immunoSEQ multiplex PCR; TCRdb's copy keeps in-frame clones and lacks some. Of tens of thousands of clones detected, about nine tenths appear once; the ten largest clones hold roughly 10%. The record originates from a study of T cell responses to AZD1222 COVID-19 vaccine. Notes on the study in general: Seropositive AZD1222 recipients at baseline numbered only 6 or 7. Repertoire sampling happened only post peak T cell response. Donors were chiefly white British, with a greater number of females, and clonal diversity was perhaps underestimated. Targets within unmutated variant regions were reportedly found for nearly half of spike-specific TCRs.

Germline V lookup: CDR1 SGHRS, CDR2 YFSETQ. The CDR3 is 17 residues long. V gave up 1 base and J gave up 7 bases; unmatched junction bases: 11. The source material was peripheral blood, sampled on day 0 of AZD1222 vaccination. The sequence came from an adult in good health. The chain employs TRBV5-1 and TRBJ2-1, with 10 positions matching TRBD2. CDR3 protein: CASSLTLLAGEGNEQFF. The CDR3 DNA sequence: TGCGCCAGCAGCTTGACCCTGCTAGCGGGAGAGGGAAATGAGCAGTTCTTC.